The 5 T cell receptor beta chains reported below all come from one sample, sequenced in a study of Ad26.COV2.S vaccination and SARS-CoV-2 variants. Sample treatment: about 20 received Ad26.COV2.S at low or high dose, single or two shots; about 5 received placebo; per-sample allocation not given. Sampling occurred on day 63 after the first vaccine or placebo injection. The table came from immunoSEQ multiplex PCR; TCRdb's copy has only in-frame clones and leaves some out. The sample has about 380,000 clones, 83% seen once. Specimen: peripheral blood, collected in a trial of Ad26.COV2.S vaccine versus placebo. Receptors were obtained from a person aged 18-65 years who received the Ad26.COV2.S COVID-19 vaccine or a placebo.

The J gene is TRBJ1-4, the V gene TRBV5-4; a possible D gene is TRBD1 (6 bases). This CDR3 region has 14 residues. V lost 2 bases and J 7 bases, leaving 12 bases between the germline ends. From germline, CDR1 is SGHNT and CDR2 YYREEE (reference sequence). CDR3 sequence (DNA): TGTGCCAGCAGCTTTTGGGGGCCGAGTGAAAAACTGTTTTTT. Translating gives CASSFWGPSEKLFF.

The chain joins TRBV4-2 to TRBJ2-7, with 10 bases lining up with TRBD2. The germline CDR1 and CDR2 sequences are LGHNA and YNFKEQ. CDR3 length: 13 residues. Losses at the gene ends were 8 bases for V and 4 bases for J; bases not matched to a gene: 5. CDR3 sequence reads: CASRGTSVYEQYF. The CDR3 DNA sequence: TGTGCCAGCCGAGGGACTAGCGTGTACGAGCAGTACTTC.

The J gene is TRBJ1-2, the V gene TRBV5-1; no firm D call. Deletions cut 1 base from V and 2 bases from J, with 12 bases between. The CDR3 is made up of 15 amino acids. The germline gives CDR1 SGHRS, CDR2 YFSETQ. The CDR3 reads CASSLSFGSNYGYTF. CDR3 nucleotides: TGCGCCAGCAGCTTGTCGTTTGGCAGCAACTATGGCTACACCTTC.

This chain joins TRBV18 and TRBJ2-6, with D possibly being TRBD1 (5 bases). Trimming took 3 bases from V and 2 from J, leaving 14 bases between them. The germline gives CDR1 KGHSH, CDR2 LQKENI. CDR3 length: 17 amino acids. CDR3 sequence reads: CASSPLSQVTGANVLTF. In DNA form, the CDR3 reads TGTGCCAGCTCACCCCTCTCACAGGTTACTGGGGCCAACGTCCTGACTTTC.

This chain links TRBV27 with TRBJ1-5, with D tentatively TRBD1 (6 bases). This CDR3 has 17 residues. V shed 4 bases and J shed 3 bases, with 19 bases lying between them. Germline V gives CDR1 MNHEY, CDR2 SMNVEV (reference sequence). The CDR3 protein is CASSSSLDSWNNQPQHF. CDR3 nucleotide sequence: TGTGCCAGCAGTTCCTCCTTGGACAGTTGGAACAATCAGCCCCAGCATTTT.